These T cell receptor beta chains were read from a single sample in a study of blood T cell repertoires in COVID-19. Generated by immunoSEQ multiplex PCR, the TCRdb table keeps only in-frame clones and is missing some. Among 26,000 or so clones listed, about 90% were seen once. The source material was peripheral blood. These receptors came from a human donor in a cohort sampled during active COVID-19. The CDR3 runs from the conserved cysteine through the conserved F or W. A D gene is named only where the DNA matches it firmly. Size tells how often a clone was seen (once, few, many) or the class of an expanded clone, and some rows leave it out.

d_call,clone_size,j_call,v_call,cdr3_length,cdr3_nt,cdr3_aa
NA,NA,TRBJ1-2,TRBV5-1,13,TGCGCCAGCAGCTTCAACGGGGGCTATGGCTACACCTTC,CASSFNGGYGYTF
NA,NA,TRBJ1-1,TRBV4-2,17,TGTGCCAGCAGCCAAGACGGGCAGGGAATGGTAAGCACTGAAGCTTTCTTT,CASSQDGQGMVSTEAFF
TRBD2,NA,TRBJ2-3,TRBV6-2/TRBV6-3,15,TGTGCCAGCAGCCCGGGACTAGCGGAGGCAGATACGCAGTATTTT,CASSPGLAEADTQYF
TRBD1,NA,TRBJ1-1,TRBV18,16,TGTGCCAGCTCACCTTATCAAAGGGGGCCAATCACTGAAGCTTTCTTT,CASSPYQRGPITEAFF
NA,NA,TRBJ1-1,TRBV5-1,14,TGCGCCAGCAGCTGGACCACAGGGAACACTGAAGCTTTCTTT,CASSWTTGNTEAFF
TRBD1,NA,TRBJ1-5,TRBV25-1,16,TGTGCCAGCAGTGATCAGGGGGCCCAGAGCAATCAGCCCCAGCATTTT,CASSDQGAQSNQPQHF
NA,NA,TRBJ1-2,TRBV7-2,13,TGTGCCACCAACGGGGCGGGGGGATATGGCTACACCTTC,CATNGAGGYGYTF
TRBD2,NA,TRBJ2-5,TRBV7-6,15,TGTGCCAGCAGCTTTAGCGGGGGGCTGTGGGAGACCCAGTACTTC,CASSFSGGLWETQYF
NA,NA,TRBJ1-5,TRBV3-1/TRBV3-2,15,TGTGCCAGCAGCCTCGGGGAGGGACTCAATCAGCCCCAGCATTTT,CASSLGEGLNQPQHF
NA,NA,TRBJ2-2,TRBV18,17,TGTGCCAGCTCACCACCGGTGGGAAGCAGGGGCACCGGGGAGCTGTTTTTT,CASSPPVGSRGTGELFF
TRBD1,NA,TRBJ1-5,TRBV14,16,TGTGCCAGCAGCCGGACGCAGGGGGCCGGGGGTCAGCCCCAGCATTTT,CASSRTQGAGGQPQHF
TRBD1,NA,TRBJ2-5,TRBV3-1/TRBV3-2,18,TGTGCCAGCAGCCAATCCAGACGAATTCCGGGACAGCAAGAGACCCAGTACTTC,CASSQSRRIPGQQETQYF
TRBD1,NA,TRBJ1-3,TRBV4-1,17,TGCGCCAGCAGCCAATACCCCCTAACAGGGGTAGGAAACACCATATATTTT,CASSQYPLTGVGNTIYF
NA,NA,TRBJ2-5,TRBV7-3,15,TGTGCCAGCAGCCGCTCACCGTTGGAGGTGGAGACCCAGTACTTC,CASSRSPLEVETQYF
TRBD2,NA,TRBJ2-1,TRBV11-2,19,TGTGCCAGCAGCTTAGGACGTACTTCCTTAGCGGGAGAATACAATGAGCAGTTCTTC,CASSLGRTSLAGEYNEQFF
TRBD2,NA,TRBJ2-5,TRBV3-1/TRBV3-2,15,TGTGCCAGCAGCCGAGGAGCGGGGGGGCCAGAGACCCAGTACTTC,CASSRGAGGPETQYF
NA,NA,TRBJ1-3,TRBV9,14,TGTGCCAGCGGAACACGGAGCTCTGGAAACACCATATATTTT,CASGTRSSGNTIYF
TRBD1,NA,TRBJ2-5,TRBV28,14,TGTGCCAGCAGTTCGGACAGGGGAGGAGAGACCCAGTACTTC,CASSSDRGGETQYF
NA,NA,TRBJ2-7,TRBV5-1,14,TGCGCCAGCAGCTTGGATGGAGACTCCTACGAGCAGTACTTC,CASSLDGDSYEQYF
TRBD1,NA,TRBJ1-6,TRBV19,15,TGTGCCAGTAGTATTGGGGCAGGGGGGAATTCACCCCTCCACTTT,CASSIGAGGNSPLHF
TRBD1,NA,TRBJ1-2,TRBV2,13,TGTGCCAGCGCACAACAGGGGCTCTATGGCTACACCTTC,CASAQQGLYGYTF
TRBD2,NA,TRBJ2-3,TRBV7-9,15,TGTGCCAGCAGCCTAGCGGGGGGAAACACAGATACGCAGTATTTT,CASSLAGGNTDTQYF
NA,NA,TRBJ2-6,TRBV21-1,19,TGTGCCAGCAGCACCCCGCCCGGACAGGGGGCGAAAGGGGCCAACGTCCTGACTTTC,CASSTPPGQGAKGANVLTF
NA,NA,TRBJ2-5,TRBV19,14,TGTGCCAGTAGTATCGGGGAGGTTGTGGAGACCCAGTACTTC,CASSIGEVVETQYF
NA,few,TRBJ1-1,TRBV7-9,13,TGTGCCAGCAGCTTAGGGGTCGGACAGCAAGCTTTCTTT,CASSLGVGQQAFF
NA,NA,TRBJ2-2,TRBV2,15,TGTGCCAGCAGTTTGTCATTTTTGAGGACCGGGGAGCTGTTTTTT,CASSLSFLRTGELFF
NA,NA,TRBJ2-2,TRBV10-3,16,TGTGCCATCAGTGAGTCGAGTCTAACGAACACCGGGGAGCTGTTTTTT,CAISESSLTNTGELFF
NA,NA,TRBJ1-1,TRBV18,14,TGTGCCAGCTCACGAACCCCGGGGGGCAATGAAGCTTTCTTT,CASSRTPGGNEAFF
TRBD1,NA,TRBJ1-5,TRBV10-3,18,TGTGCCATCAGTGGGGGCCGTCCCGGGACAGGAATTAATCAGCCCCAGCATTTT,CAISGGRPGTGINQPQHF
TRBD1,NA,TRBJ2-1,TRBV13,16,TGTGCCAGCAGCTCTTCTCCCGGGACAGGGTTGGATGAGCAGTTCTTC,CASSSSPGTGLDEQFF
NA,NA,TRBJ1-5,TRBV6-5,13,TGTGCCAGCAGTCTAGGGGTTAATCAGCCCCAGCATTTT,CASSLGVNQPQHF
NA,NA,TRBJ2-5,TRBV7-9,13,TGTGCCAGCAGCCAACCACTGAGGGAGACCCAGTACTTC,CASSQPLRETQYF
TRBD1,NA,TRBJ1-2,TRBV28,13,TGTGCCAGCAGGGAGGGACAGTTCCCTGGCTACACCTTC,CASREGQFPGYTF
NA,NA,TRBJ2-3,TRBV10-1,14,TGCGCCAGCAGTGAGGGGGGCCGGACAGATACGCAGTATTTT,CASSEGGRTDTQYF
TRBD1,NA,TRBJ2-2,TRBV2,15,TGTGCCAGCAGCCAGGGACAGCAGAACACCGGGGAGCTGTTTTTT,CASSQGQQNTGELFF
TRBD2,NA,TRBJ2-1,TRBV5-1,13,TGCGCCAGCAGCTCAATACTAGCGGAAGAGCAGTTCTTC,CASSSILAEEQFF
TRBD1,NA,TRBJ1-2,TRBV14,15,TGTGCCAGCAGCCAAGAGAGACAGGGCGTCTATGGCTACACCTTC,CASSQERQGVYGYTF
NA,NA,TRBJ2-7,TRBV18,14,TGTGCCAGCTCACCCTCAGGCAGGGTGGGCGAGCAGTACTTC,CASSPSGRVGEQYF
NA,NA,TRBJ2-3,TRBV19,15,TGTGCCAGTAGTCGACAGGGACTCGGTCGTGGTACGCAGTATTTT,CASSRQGLGRGTQYF
NA,NA,TRBJ1-5,TRBV15,19,TGTGCCACCAGCAGAGAGGGTTTTGGGCAGCAACATAGCAATCAGCCCCAGCATTTT,CATSREGFGQQHSNQPQHF
TRBD1,medium-sized,TRBJ1-6,TRBV6-1,17,TGTGCCAGCAGTGCAGGACAGGGGGCCTCCTATAATTCACCCCTCCACTTT,CASSAGQGASYNSPLHF
TRBD1,NA,TRBJ1-6,TRBV28,14,TGTGCCAGCAGTTTGTCCAGGGGGCTTCCACCCCTCCACTTT,CASSLSRGLPPLHF
NA,NA,TRBJ2-3,TRBV15,14,TGTGCCACAGGAGGAGGGAGTCAGACAGATACGCAGTATTTT,CATGGGSQTDTQYF
NA,NA,TRBJ1-2,TRBV14,15,TGTGCCAGCAGCCATGGGACAATGCATGGTTATGGCTACACCTTC,CASSHGTMHGYGYTF
NA,few,TRBJ1-2,TRBV6-6,13,TGTGCCAGCAACCTGGGGGGGGAGGATGGCTACACCTTC,CASNLGGEDGYTF
NA,NA,TRBJ1-2,TRBV5-1,12,TGCGCCAGCAGCACGACAGTCTATGGCTACACCTTC,CASSTTVYGYTF
NA,NA,TRBJ2-3,TRBV7-9,15,TGTGCCAGCAGCTCCCCTGCGGGGTCCACAGATACGCAGTATTTT,CASSSPAGSTDTQYF
TRBD1,NA,TRBJ1-1,TRBV28,15,TGTGCCAGCAGTTTCCCGACAGGGCTGAACACTGAAGCTTTCTTT,CASSFPTGLNTEAFF
NA,NA,TRBJ2-2,TRBV28,13,TGTGCCACTCGGGAACTCAACACCGGGGAGCTGTTTTTT,CATRELNTGELFF
TRBD2,medium-sized,TRBJ2-5,TRBV29-1,15,TGCAGCGGCGAGGTTCCTAGCGGGGGGGCGGAGACCCAGTACTTC,CSGEVPSGGAETQYF
TRBD1,NA,TRBJ2-5,TRBV25-1,15,TGTGCCAGTCAATCGGACAGGTTCCACCAAGAGACCCAGTACTTC,CASQSDRFHQETQYF
NA,NA,TRBJ1-1,TRBV2,11,TGTGCCAGCATTCTAGACACTGAAGCTTTCTTT,CASILDTEAFF
NA,NA,TRBJ1-2,TRBV19,14,TGTGCCAGTAGTCCGGACAGTACTAACTATGGCTACACCTTC,CASSPDSTNYGYTF
NA,NA,TRBJ2-3,TRBV18,14,TGTGCCAGCTCACCTGCAGATAGCACAGATACGCAGTATTTT,CASSPADSTDTQYF
NA,NA,TRBJ1-2,TRBV2,18,TGTGCCAGCAGTGAAGGGAGGTGGACCCCGAAGCCCCTCTATGGCTACACCTTC,CASSEGRWTPKPLYGYTF